The rows below give T cell receptor beta chains drawn from one sample of a study of regulatory dendritic cells for organ transplantation. TCRdb keeps only in-frame clones here, not all; method: immunoSEQ multiplex PCR. The sample lists more than 20,000 clones; 85% were seen once. For these receptors, no antigen is known. Sequences were obtained from naive CD4+ T cells from blood cultured with dendritic cells. Every receptor here comes from a human donor in good health. Both conserved end residues are part of each CDR3. A D gene is named only where the DNA matches it firmly. Rows may omit the clone size; those that give it use once, few, many or a size class.

v_gene	abundance	d_gene	j_gene	CDR3nt	CDR3aa
TRBV21-1	.	.	TRBJ2-7	TGTGCCAGCAGCAAAGCGAGTGTTGGGGTCCTCAGCTCCTACGAGCAGTACTTC	CASSKASVGVLSSYEQYF
TRBV4-2	few	.	TRBJ1-2	TGTGCCAGCAGCCAAGCCTCCGTTAACTATGGCTACACCTTC	CASSQASVNYGYTF
TRBV25-1	.	.	TRBJ1-2	TGTGCCAGCAGCGACGGATATGGCTACACCTTC	CASSDGYGYTF
TRBV19	.	.	TRBJ1-5	TGTGCCAGTAGCCGGGGGTCTAACAATCAGCCCCAGCATTTT	CASSRGSNNQPQHF
TRBV7-2	.	TRBD1	TRBJ2-2	TGTGCCAGCAGCTCAAGGACAGGGGGGAACACCGGGGAGCTGTTTTTT	CASSSRTGGNTGELFF
TRBV2	.	.	TRBJ1-1	TGTGCCAGCAGTCGGACTGATGAAGCTTTCTTT	CASSRTDEAFF
TRBV10-3	.	TRBD1	TRBJ2-7	TGTGCCATCAGTGTCTTAGGACAGGGACCCTACGAGCAGTACTTC	CAISVLGQGPYEQYF
TRBV4-2	once	.	TRBJ2-1	TGTGCCAGCAGCCAGGCTTTGGAGGGGCGGGGGCCGTACAATGAGCAGTTCTTC	CASSQALEGRGPYNEQFF
TRBV5-1	.	.	TRBJ2-3	TGCGCCAGCAGCTCTCCCTCGGGAGCTGGTCCAGATACGCAGTATTTT	CASSSPSGAGPDTQYF
TRBV7-2	.	.	TRBJ2-5	TGTGCCAGCAGCTTACGGCTAGTTTTGGAGACCCAGTACTTC	CASSLRLVLETQYF
TRBV7-9	few	.	TRBJ2-7	TGTGCCAGCAGGGGGAAGGGGAGCACGAGTGGGTCCTACGAGCAGTACTTC	CASRGKGSTSGSYEQYF
TRBV30	.	TRBD1	TRBJ1-1	TGTGCCTGGAGTTCAAACGACAGGGTATACACTGAAGCTTTCTTT	CAWSSNDRVYTEAFF
TRBV2	.	.	TRBJ2-7	TGTGCCAGCAGTGAAAAGCGGGTCATCTCCTACGAGCAGTACTTC	CASSEKRVISYEQYF
TRBV9	few	.	TRBJ1-1	TGTGCCAGCAGCGTTATGGCGAACACTGAAGCTTTCTTT	CASSVMANTEAFF
TRBV7-2	.	.	TRBJ2-7	TGTGCCAGCAGCTTAGGATCCTACGAGCAGTACTTC	CASSLGSYEQYF
TRBV20-1	.	.	TRBJ2-7	TGCAGTGCAACCCGGGCATACGAGCAGTACTTC	CSATRAYEQYF
TRBV6-5	.	TRBD1	TRBJ1-6	TGTGCCAGCAGTTACGGGACAGGGGTTTCACCCCTCCACTTT	CASSYGTGVSPLHF
TRBV18	.	.	TRBJ1-5	TGTGCCAGCTCTCGGACAGCCGATCAGCCCCAGCATTTT	CASSRTADQPQHF
TRBV5-1	once	.	TRBJ2-5	TGCGCCAGCAGCTTGGAGATTACGGGTGGCAAGACCCAGTACTTC	CASSLEITGGKTQYF
TRBV7-2	.	.	TRBJ1-4	TGTGCCAGCAGCTTATTTATCTCAACTAATGAAAAACTGTTTTTT	CASSLFISTNEKLFF
TRBV19	.	.	TRBJ2-2	TGTGCCAGTAGTCCCCCCCGGCTCGGGGAGCTGTTTTTT	CASSPPRLGELFF
TRBV15	.	.	TRBJ1-4	TGTGCCACCAGCACCTTGGACAGCCCAACTAATGAAAAACTGTTTTTT	CATSTLDSPTNEKLFF
TRBV30	.	.	TRBJ1-5	TGTGCCTGGAGTGTACGAGCAGATCAGCCCCAGCATTTT	CAWSVRADQPQHF
TRBV7-3	.	.	TRBJ2-2	TGTGCCAGCAGCCCCTCGATCGGGGAGCTGTTTTTT	CASSPSIGELFF
TRBV5-4	.	TRBD2	TRBJ2-2	TGTGCCAGCAGCCCTTGGATCGGAACGGGAGGGCCCGGGGAGCTGTTTTTT	CASSPWIGTGGPGELFF
TRBV6-5	.	.	TRBJ1-4	TGTGCCAGCAGTTCCGGGGTGGGGGGTGAAAAACTGTTTTTT	CASSSGVGGEKLFF
TRBV7-2	once	TRBD2	TRBJ2-7	TGTGCCAGCAGCTTAGTGACTAGCGGGAAAACCATTCTCTACGAGCAGTACTTC	CASSLVTSGKTILYEQYF